The clone carrying this TCR beta chain showed up just a few times. Per germline, CDR1 SGHNT and CDR2 YENEEA. This CDR3 is built from 11 residues. V was clipped by 7 bases and J by 9 bases, with 10 bases between them. The entry originates in a study of blood T cells in healthy people across ages. Next came a second PCR, run for about 7 to 11 cycles, which used a sample-barcoded 5' primer along with a J-beta primer mix. TCRdb called the 5' RACE reads again in MiXCR, with one record for every CDR3 protein. Of roughly 1,500,000 distinct CDR3 sequences in the sample, 34% were seen once. The TCR sequence derives from a young woman in good health. The chain couples TRBV11-3 to TRBJ2-4, with D tentatively TRBD1 (6 bases). The sample taken for sequencing was blood. The CDR3 region has the DNA TGTGCCAGCAACCCCAGGGGCATTCAGTACTTC. It translates to CASNPRGIQYF.